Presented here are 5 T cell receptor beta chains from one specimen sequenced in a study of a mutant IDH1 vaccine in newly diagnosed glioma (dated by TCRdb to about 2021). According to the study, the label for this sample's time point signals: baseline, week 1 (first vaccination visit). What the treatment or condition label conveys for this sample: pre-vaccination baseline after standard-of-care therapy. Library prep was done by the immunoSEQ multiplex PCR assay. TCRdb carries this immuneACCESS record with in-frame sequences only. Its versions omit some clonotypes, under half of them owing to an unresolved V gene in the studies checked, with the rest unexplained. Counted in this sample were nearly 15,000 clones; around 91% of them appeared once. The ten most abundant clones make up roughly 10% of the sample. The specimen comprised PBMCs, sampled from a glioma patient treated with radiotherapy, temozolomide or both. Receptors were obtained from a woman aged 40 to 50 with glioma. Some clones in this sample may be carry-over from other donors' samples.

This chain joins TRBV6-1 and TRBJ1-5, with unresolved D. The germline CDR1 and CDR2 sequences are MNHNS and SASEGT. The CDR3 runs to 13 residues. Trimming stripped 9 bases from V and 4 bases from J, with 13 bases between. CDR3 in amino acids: CASNTVGNQPQHF. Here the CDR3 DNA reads TGTGCCAGTAACACCGTAGGTAATCAGCCCCAGCATTTT.

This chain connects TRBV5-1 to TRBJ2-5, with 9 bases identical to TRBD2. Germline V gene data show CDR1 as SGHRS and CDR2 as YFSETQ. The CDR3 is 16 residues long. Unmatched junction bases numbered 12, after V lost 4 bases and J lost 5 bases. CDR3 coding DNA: TGCGCCAGCAGCAGGGACGGCGGGGGGGCTGGGGAGACCCAGTACTTC. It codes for CASSRDGGGAGETQYF.

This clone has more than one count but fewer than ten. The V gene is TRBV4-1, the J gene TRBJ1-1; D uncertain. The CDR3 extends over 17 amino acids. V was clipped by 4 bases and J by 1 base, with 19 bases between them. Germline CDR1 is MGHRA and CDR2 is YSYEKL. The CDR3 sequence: CASSLRPAPDKNTEAFF. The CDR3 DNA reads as TGCGCCAGCAGCCTCAGGCCCGCTCCCGACAAGAACACTGAAGCTTTCTTT.

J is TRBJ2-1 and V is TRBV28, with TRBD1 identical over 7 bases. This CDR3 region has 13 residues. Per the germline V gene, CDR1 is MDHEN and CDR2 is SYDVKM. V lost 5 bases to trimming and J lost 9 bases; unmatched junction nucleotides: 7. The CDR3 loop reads CASSRQGRSEQFF. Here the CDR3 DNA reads TGTGCCAGCAGTAGACAGGGAAGGAGTGAGCAGTTCTTC.

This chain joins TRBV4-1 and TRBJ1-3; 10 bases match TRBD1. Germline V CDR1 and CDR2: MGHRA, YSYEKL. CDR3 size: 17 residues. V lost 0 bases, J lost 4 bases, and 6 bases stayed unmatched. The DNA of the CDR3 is TGCGCCAGCAGCCAAGACGACAGGGGGCTTGGAGGAAACACCATATATTTT. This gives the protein CASSQDDRGLGGNTIYF.